The 31 T cell receptor beta chains below were found in one sample sequenced in a study of metastatic and nonmetastatic thyroid tumors (TCRdb year 2020). No patient had received any treatment before thyroid surgery. Library method: PCR. Sequenced using an Illumina HiSeq 4000. TCRdb handled the public reads itself, with Q25 trimming in fastp and clone calling in MiXCR, and kept productive beta chains. For this sample there are about 24,000 clones; 20% to 25% appear just once. The ten largest clones take up over 10% of the sample. The sample comprised blood. The source is a male donor with papillary thyroid cancer or a benign thyroid nodule (not recorded which). Some clones in this sample may be carry-over from other donors' samples.

This rearrangement joins TRBV9 to TRBJ2-2; no definite D call. Trimming cost V 4 bases and J 0 bases, with 16 bases left between them. The length of the CDR3 is 17 residues. Germline CDR1 and CDR2: SGDLS and YYNGEE. The CDR3 region has the DNA TGTGCCAGCAGCAACCGCGATAGAGTTACGAACACCGGGGAGCTGTTTTTT. Protein sequence: CASSNRDRVTNTGELFF. The complete variable domain, with remaining parts taken from reference TRBV9 and TRBJ2-2, reads DSGVTQTPKHLITATGQRVTLRCSPRSGDLSVYWYQQSLDQGLQFLIQYYNGEERAKGNILERFSAQQFPDLHSELNLSSLELGDSALYFCASSNRDRVTNTGELFFGEGSRLTVL.

This clone has a count of ten or more. The chain recombines TRBV5-1 with TRBJ2-7, with 7 bases fitting TRBD2. Losses at the gene ends were 3 bases for V and 3 bases for J; bases not matched to a gene: 9. This CDR3 has 15 amino acids. Germline CDR1 is SGHRS and CDR2 is YFSETQ. CDR3 sequence reads: CASSSDPGLIYEQYF. CDR3 coding DNA: TGCGCCAGCAGCTCCGACCCGGGACTAATCTACGAGCAGTACTTC.

This clone appeared many times. The gene calls are TRBV6-5 and TRBJ2-5, with 9 bases lining up with TRBD1. The V and J ends lost 0 bases and 5 bases, in that order; junction bases with no gene match: 4. The CDR3 sequence is 15 residues long. From germline, CDR1 is MNHEY and CDR2 SVGAGI. Written as DNA, the CDR3 is TGTGCCAGCAGTTACTCGGGACAGGGTAGGGAGACCCAGTACTTC. Translation gives CASSYSGQGRETQYF.

This clone was picked up a small number of times. The V and J genes are TRBV30 and TRBJ2-1, with 7 bases identical to TRBD1. This CDR3 region has 12 residues. The V segment lost 3 bases and the J segment 8 bases; nucleotides outside the gene matches: 4. Per germline, CDR1 GTSNPN and CDR2 SVGIG (reference sequence). The CDR3 protein is CAWSDDRDEQFF. The CDR3 DNA reads TGTGCCTGGAGCGATGACAGGGATGAGCAGTTCTTC.

By sample fraction, this clone is medium-sized. This rearrangement joins TRBV15 to TRBJ2-7, with D unresolved. Trimming cost V 3 bases and J 4 bases, with 4 bases left between them. This CDR3 has 11 amino acids. The germline CDR1 and CDR2 sequences are LNHNV and YYDKDF (reference sequence). The CDR3 loop reads CATSSSYEQYF. The DNA of the CDR3 is TGTGCCACCAGCAGCAGTTACGAGCAGTACTTC. Full variable domain (missing parts from reference TRBV15 and TRBJ2-7): DAMVIQNPRYQVTQFGKPVTLSCSQTLNHNVMYWYQQKSSQAPKLLFHYYDKDFNNEADTPDNFQSRRPNTSFCFLDIRSPGLGDTAMYLCATSSSYEQYFGPGTRLTVT.

The rearrangement joins TRBV5-1 to TRBJ2-1; tentative D call: TRBD1 (7 bases). V was clipped by 1 base and J by 8 bases, with 25 bases between them. This CDR3 has 18 amino acids. Germline V CDR1 and CDR2: SGHRS, YFSETQ. CDR3 in amino acids: CASSLLGVAREQGDEQFF. The CDR3 nucleotides read TGCGCCAGCAGCTTGTTGGGCGTTGCTCGGGAGCAGGGGGATGAGCAGTTCTTC.

In the case of this clone: An end of the junction differs from the germline gene, which may be a read error. The J gene is TRBJ2-2, the V gene TRBV28, with D tentatively TRBD2 (5 bases). The CDR3 runs 15 residues. The germline V gene encodes CDR1 MDHEN and CDR2 SYDVKM. CDR3 amino acids: CASSSLGRNTGELFF. CDR3 sequence (DNA): TGTGCCAGCAGTTCCTTAGGGCGGAACACCGGGGAGCTTTTTTTT.

This clone appeared a few times. A clone one base away is much larger, so this may be a read error. This specimen includes other DNA sequences encoding the same CDR3. The V call is TRBV11-2, the J call TRBJ2-3; 9 bases fit TRBD2. Germline loops: CDR1 SGHAT, CDR2 FQNNGV. CDR3 length: 16 amino acids. The CDR3 coding sequence is TGTGCTAGCAGCTTGAATAGCGGGAGTGGGAATTATACGCAGTATTTT. It codes for CASSLNSGSGNYTQYF.

The sample holds many counts of this clone. The V and J genes are TRBV27 and TRBJ1-2, with a possible D match to TRBD1 (5 bases). Per the germline V gene, CDR1 is MNHEY and CDR2 is SMNVEV (reference sequence). Trimming took 4 bases from V and 6 from J, leaving 12 bases between them. The CDR3 runs to 13 residues. The CDR3 sequence is CASSSGGGNGYTF. In nucleotides, the CDR3 is TGTGCCAGCAGTTCGGGGGGAGGTAATGGCTACACCTTC.

This clone was detected many times. A much larger clone differs by one base, so this may be a read error. Different DNA sequences within this sample yield the same CDR3. The chain combines TRBV27 with TRBJ2-3, with 8 nucleotides matching TRBD2. The CDR3 runs to 14 residues. Germline V CDR1 and CDR2: MNHEY, SMNVEV (reference sequence). The CDR3 here is CASSISGDTDTQYF. CDR3 nucleotides: TGTGCCAGCAGTATTAGCGGGGACACAGATACGCAGTACTTT.

This clone is medium-sized in the sample. The genes are TRBV6-1 and TRBJ1-5; D ambiguous. Deletions cut 0 bases from V and 5 bases from J, with 5 bases between. The CDR3 is 13 amino acids. Germline CDR1 is MNHNS and CDR2 is SASEGT. The CDR3 loop is CASSEAIDQPQHF. DNA for the CDR3: TGTGCCAGCAGTGAAGCAATTGATCAGCCCCAGCATTTT.

In its sample, this clone is medium-sized. The V gene is TRBV12-3 or TRBV12-4, the J gene TRBJ2-7; D gene uncertain. The CDR3 runs to 13 residues. The ends were cut back, 3 bases at V and 2 bases at J, with 8 bases in the middle. The CDR3 DNA sequence: TGTGCCAGCAGTTTGGCCAGACCCTACGAGCAGTACTTC. It specifies CASSLARPYEQYF.

Comment on this clone: The germline gene is not matched at one end of the junction; a read error may be the cause. The chain is built from TRBV3-1 and TRBJ1-2; D remains unclear. Germline CDR1 is LGHDT and CDR2 is YNNKEL (reference sequence). The CDR3 sequence is 15 residues long. Here the CDR3 DNA reads TGTGCCAGCAGCCAAGATGTGGTGGGCTTCTATGTCTACACCTTC. Translated: CASSQDVVGFYVYTF.

This clone was found many times. J is TRBJ2-5 and V is TRBV7-9, with a tentative D call TRBD1 (6 bases). CDR1 is SEHNR and CDR2 is FQNEAQ in the germline V gene (reference sequence). CDR3 length: 13 residues. The ends were cut back, 5 bases at V and 5 bases at J, with 12 bases in the middle. The CDR3 here is CASSLGQSETQYF. The CDR3, as DNA: TGTGCCAGCAGCCTAGGACAGAGCGAGACCCAGTACTTC.

CDR3 region: CASSVGLAGADTQYF. CDR3 DNA: TGTGCCAGCAGTGTGGGACTAGCGGGAGCAGATACGCAGTATTTT. The chain uses TRBV6-1 and TRBJ2-3; 14 bases align to TRBD2. Trimming removed 4 bases from V and 4 bases from J; junction bases left unmatched: 1. This CDR3 comprises 15 residues. Germline loops: CDR1 MNHNS, CDR2 SASEGT.

This clone was detected ten times or more. Other DNA variants within this sample encode the same CDR3. CDR3 DNA: TGCGCCAGCAGCCCGGGGGCTGTAATGAACACTGAAGCTTTCTTT. Amino acids: CASSPGAVMNTEAFF. This chain uses TRBV5-1 with TRBJ1-1; D may be TRBD1 (6 bases). Germline V gene lookup returns CDR1 SGHRS and CDR2 YFSETQ. V was shortened by 4 bases and J by 0 bases, with 13 bases between the two germline ends. CDR3 size: 15 residues.

This chain connects TRBV20-1 to TRBJ2-3, with 8 bases that match TRBD2. The ends lost 5 bases at V and 1 base at J; junction bases unmatched: 14. The CDR3 extends over 17 amino acids. Germline V lookup: CDR1 DFQATT, CDR2 SNEGSKA (reference sequence). As DNA, the CDR3 is TGCAGTGCTCAGAGCGGGGGTGCCGAGGTTGGCACAGATACGCAGTATTTT. It encodes CSAQSGGAEVGTDTQYF.

At least ten counts were recorded for this clone. The chain has TRBV7-9 and TRBJ1-1; possible D gene TRBD1, 5 bases. The CDR3 loop spans 13 amino acids. With 5 bases removed from V and 8 bases from J, the gap between germline ends came to 15 bases. CDR1 is SEHNR and CDR2 is FQNEAQ in the germline V gene (reference sequence). Written as DNA, the CDR3 is TGTGCCAGCAGCCTCCCGACGGGGGTCGAAGCTTTCTTT. Its translation: CASSLPTGVEAFF.

With regard to this clone: This may be a read error, as it is one base from a much larger clone. The chain couples TRBV15 to TRBJ1-4; TRBD1 might be the D (6 bases). Germline CDR1 and CDR2: LNHNV and YYDKDF (reference sequence). The CDR3 consists of 15 residues. The CDR3, as DNA: TGTGTCACCAGCACCCTGGACAGCGAAAGTGAAAAACTGTTTTTT. Translating gives CVTSTLDSESEKLFF.

Many counts were recorded for this clone. This rearrangement joins TRBV28 to TRBJ2-6; D remains unclear. CDR3 length: 15 amino acids. Germline assignment: CDR1 MDHEN and CDR2 SYDVKM. Trimming cost V 6 bases and J 1 base, with 10 bases left between them. For the CDR3, the DNA is TGTGCCAGCAGCCCCTTTAAATCTGGGGCCAACGTCCTGACTTTC. This codes for CASSPFKSGANVLTF.

Points on this clone: The junction shows a germline mismatch at one end, possibly a read error. V and J are TRBV6-1 and TRBJ2-6, with D possibly matching TRBD2 (6 bases). The CDR3 has 16 amino acids. Germline V gene lookup returns CDR1 MNHNS and CDR2 SASEGT. The CDR3 reads CASMLDGLTGANVLTF. In DNA form, the CDR3 reads TGTGCCAGCATGTTGGACGGACTAACTGGGGCCAACGTCCTTACTTTC.

This clone has just a few counts. The chain uses TRBV28 and TRBJ2-3, with 8 bases lining up with TRBD2. The germline V gene has CDR1 MDHEN and CDR2 SYDVKM. The CDR3 consists of 15 residues. With V trimmed by 7 bases and J by 5 bases, 11 bases remained unmatched. DNA for the CDR3: TGTGCCAGCACTTGCTTACGGGAGGGGCGAGATACGCAGTATTTT. It yields the protein CASTCLREGRDTQYF.

This clone is medium-sized within its sample. CDR3 amino acids: CASSSIGLGSYEQYF. Written as DNA, the CDR3 is TGTGCCAGCAGTTCGATCGGATTGGGCTCCTACGAGCAGTACTTC. The chain combines TRBV28 with TRBJ2-7; D gene unclear. V was shortened by 4 bases and J by 0 bases, with 13 bases between the two germline ends. CDR1 is MDHEN, CDR2 SYDVKM, per germline. The CDR3 extends over 15 amino acids.

This clone was seen a handful of times. CDR3 nucleotide sequence: TGTGCCAGCAGTACTCACAGCTCGACAGGCTACGAGCAGTACGTC. Translated, it gives CASSTHSSTGYEQYV. This sequence joins TRBV6-6 and TRBJ2-7, with D tentatively TRBD1 (6 bases). In germline, CDR1 is MNHNY, CDR2 SVGAGI (reference sequence). This CDR3 is built from 15 residues. V was trimmed by 5 bases and J by 3 bases, leaving 17 bases between them.

This clone has ten or more counts. V usage is TRBV29-1 and J usage is TRBJ2-7; D is undetermined. Trimming took off 0 bases at V and 2 bases at J, with 8 bases between the two ends. CDR1 SQVTM and CDR2 ANQGSEA come from the germline V gene. The length of the CDR3 is 13 residues. The DNA for the CDR3 is TGCAGCGTTGAAGATCAAGTTACCTACGAGCAGTACTTC. Amino acid sequence: CSVEDQVTYEQYF.

This clone has a handful of counts. Relative to the germline gene, one junction end is altered; a read error may explain this. The J gene is TRBJ2-7, the V gene TRBV12-3 or TRBV12-4; weak D call: TRBD1 (6 bases). The CDR3 spans 11 residues. The CDR3 region is CASSGSGTRDF. CDR3 bases: TGTGCCAGCAGCGGATCCGGGACAAGGGACTTC.

This clone was picked up a small number of times. The rearrangement uses TRBV28 and TRBJ2-7; 8 positions agree with TRBD2. The CDR3 length is 13 residues. Germline loops: CDR1 MDHEN, CDR2 SYDVKM. Germline trimming cut 8 bases from V and 0 bases from J; bases unmatched to any gene: 3. This CDR3 reads CASPSGSSYEQYF. The CDR3 nucleotides read TGTGCCAGCCCGAGCGGGAGCTCCTACGAGCAGTACTTC. Full variable domain (rest looked up from reference TRBV28 and TRBJ2-7): DVKVTQSSRYLVKRTGEKVFLECVQDMDHENMFWYRQDPGLGLRLIYFSYDVKMKEKGDIPEGYSVSREKKERFSLILESASTNQTSMYLCASPSGSSYEQYFGPGTRLTVT.

Points on this clone: It may be a read error: a sequence one base away is much more abundant. The CDR3 DNA follows: TGTGCCAGCATCCCCTTCCGACGTGAGGGAGGGACCCAGTACTTC. As protein: CASIPFRREGGTQYF. The chain has TRBV28 and TRBJ2-5; perhaps TRBD2 as D (6 bases). There are 15 residues in the CDR3. V lost 7 bases and J 7 bases, leaving 22 bases between the germline ends. Germline CDR1 is MDHEN and CDR2 is SYDVKM.

In this sample, this clone turned up many times. This chain joins TRBV2 and TRBJ2-2; D gene uncertain. Per germline, CDR1 SNHLY and CDR2 FYNNEI. There are 13 residues in the CDR3. V lost 4 bases to trimming and J lost 5 bases, with 8 bases between them. The DNA of the CDR3 is TGTGCCAGCAGTGTCTACAGTACCGGGGAGCTGTTTTTT. Residues: CASSVYSTGELFF. The whole variable domain, filled in from reference TRBV2 and TRBJ2-2, reads EPEVTQTPSHQVTQMGQEVILRCVPISNHLYFYWYRQILGQKVEFLVSFYNNEISEKSEIFDDQFSVERPDGSNFTLKIRSTKLEDSAMYFCASSVYSTGELFFGEGSRLTVL.

This clone showed up many times. V gene TRBV19 combines with J gene TRBJ2-1; D is ambiguous. Between the trimmed V and J ends, which lost 4 bases and 0 bases, there was a span of 13 bases. CDR3 length: 16 residues. Germline V lookup: CDR1 LNHDA, CDR2 SQIVND (reference sequence). CDR3 DNA sequence: TGTGCCAGTAGTACACACAACTCCCACTCCTACAATGAGCAGTTCTTC. Translating it yields CASSTHNSHSYNEQFF. The full variable domain, in which reference TRBV19 and TRBJ2-1 provide the parts outside the CDR3, is DGGITQSPKYLFRKEGQNVTLSCEQNLNHDAMYWYRQDPGQGLRLIYYSQIVNDFQKGDIAEGYSVSREKKESFPLTVTSAQKNPTAFYLCASSTHNSHSYNEQFFGPGTRLTVL.

This clone was picked up many times. The chain is built from TRBV7-2 and TRBJ2-2; maybe TRBD1 (6 bases). The germline V gene has CDR1 SGHTA and CDR2 FQGNSA. V was clipped by 5 bases and J by 4 bases, with 17 bases between them. The CDR3 is made up of 16 amino acids. The CDR3 DNA follows: TGTGCCAGCAGCCACCCCCAGGGGTCGGGCACCGGGGAGCTGTTTTTT. Its protein is CASSHPQGSGTGELFF.